The following is a T cell receptor (beta chain) sequence with its context. The data belong to a study of blood T cell repertoires in COVID-19. How the authors handled the data: Amplification with reference gene primers provided the estimates of nucleated cell counts. Sequenced by immunoSEQ multiplex PCR; TCRdb stores in-frame clones only, minus some. Clonal size and the V and J genes are those of that table, whereas D and trimming came from the DNA. The sample has fewer than 55,000 clones, about 80% seen once. V was pared by 4 bases and J by 4 bases, with 17 bases between. This CDR3 is built from 15 residues. Germline CDR1 SGHTS, CDR2 YDEGEE.

The genes are TRBV5-8 and TRBJ1-2; D possibly corresponds to TRBD1 (5 bases). The receptor's source is a man between 70 and 80 years old with active COVID-19. Sequencing was done on a sample of peripheral blood. The CDR3 here is CASSPGPGKVYGYTF. In DNA form, the CDR3 reads TGTGCCAGCAGCCCCGGGCCAGGGAAGGTCTATGGCTACACCTTC.